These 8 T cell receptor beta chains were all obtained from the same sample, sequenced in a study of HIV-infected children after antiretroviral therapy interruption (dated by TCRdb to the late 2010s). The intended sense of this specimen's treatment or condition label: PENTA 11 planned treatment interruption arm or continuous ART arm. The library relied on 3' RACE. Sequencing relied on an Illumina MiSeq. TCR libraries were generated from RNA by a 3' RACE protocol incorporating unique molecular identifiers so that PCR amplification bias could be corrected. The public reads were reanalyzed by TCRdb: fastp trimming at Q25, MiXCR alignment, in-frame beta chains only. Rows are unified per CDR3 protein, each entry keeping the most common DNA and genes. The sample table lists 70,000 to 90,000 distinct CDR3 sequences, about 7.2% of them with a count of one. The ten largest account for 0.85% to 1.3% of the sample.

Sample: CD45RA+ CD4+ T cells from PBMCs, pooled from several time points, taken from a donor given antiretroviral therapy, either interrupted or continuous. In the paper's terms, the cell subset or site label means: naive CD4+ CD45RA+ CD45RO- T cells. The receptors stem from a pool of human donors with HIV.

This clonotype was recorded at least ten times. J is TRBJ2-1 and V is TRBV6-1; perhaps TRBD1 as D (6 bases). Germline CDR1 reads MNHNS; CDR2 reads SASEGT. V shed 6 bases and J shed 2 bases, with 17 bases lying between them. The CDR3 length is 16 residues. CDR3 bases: TGTGCCAGCAGCGACTACGTAACAGGGACCTACAATGAGCAGTTCTTC. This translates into CASSDYVTGTYNEQFF.

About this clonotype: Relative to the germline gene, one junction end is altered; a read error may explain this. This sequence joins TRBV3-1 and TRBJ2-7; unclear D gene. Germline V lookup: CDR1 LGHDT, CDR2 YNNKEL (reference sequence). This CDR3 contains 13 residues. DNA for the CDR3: TGTGTCAGCAGCCAAGATGTGACGGGTGAGCAGTACTTC. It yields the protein CVSSQDVTGEQYF.

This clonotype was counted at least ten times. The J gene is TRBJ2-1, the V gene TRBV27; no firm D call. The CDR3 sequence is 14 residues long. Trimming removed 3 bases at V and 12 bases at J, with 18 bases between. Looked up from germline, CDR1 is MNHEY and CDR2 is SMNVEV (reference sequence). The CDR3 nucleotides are TGTGCCAGCAGTTTGGATTCGGTGAGGTTCCGGCAGTTCTTC. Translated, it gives CASSLDSVRFRQFF.

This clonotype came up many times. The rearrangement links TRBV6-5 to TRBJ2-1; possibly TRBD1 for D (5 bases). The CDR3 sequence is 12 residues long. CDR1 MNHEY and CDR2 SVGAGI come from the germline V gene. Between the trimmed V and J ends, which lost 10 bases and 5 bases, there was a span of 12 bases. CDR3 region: CATGDSNNEQFF. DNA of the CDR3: TGTGCCACCGGAGACAGTAACAATGAGCAGTTCTTC.

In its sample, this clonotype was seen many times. CDR3 sequence (DNA): TGTGCCAGCAGTCAAACTAGCGCCAGCTCCTACAATGAGCAGTTCTTC. This gives the protein CASSQTSASSYNEQFF. V and J are TRBV28 and TRBJ2-1; TRBD2 matches at 7 bases. Germline-derived CDR1 and CDR2 are MDHEN and SYDVKM. The CDR3 covers 16 residues. V shed 5 bases and J 0 bases; nucleotides not matched to a gene: 7.

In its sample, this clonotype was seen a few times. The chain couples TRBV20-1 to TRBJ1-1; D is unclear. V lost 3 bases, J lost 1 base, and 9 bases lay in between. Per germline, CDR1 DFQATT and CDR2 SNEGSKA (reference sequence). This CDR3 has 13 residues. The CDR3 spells CSARSGPNTEAFF. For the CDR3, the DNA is TGCAGTGCTAGGTCCGGGCCGAACACTGAAGCTTTCTTT.

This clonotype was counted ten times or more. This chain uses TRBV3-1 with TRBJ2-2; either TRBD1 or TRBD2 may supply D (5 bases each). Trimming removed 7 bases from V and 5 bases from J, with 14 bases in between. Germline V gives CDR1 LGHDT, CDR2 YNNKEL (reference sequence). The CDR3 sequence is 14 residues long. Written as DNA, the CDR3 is TGTGCCAGCAAAAGAGGGGCGCGTACCGGGGAGCTGTTTTTT. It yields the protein CASKRGARTGELFF.

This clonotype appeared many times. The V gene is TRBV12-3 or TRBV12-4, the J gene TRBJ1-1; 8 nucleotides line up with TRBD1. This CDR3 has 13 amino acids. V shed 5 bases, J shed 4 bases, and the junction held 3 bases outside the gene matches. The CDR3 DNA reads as TGTGCCAGCAGTATTGACAGGGGCACTGAAGCTTTCTTT. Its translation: CASSIDRGTEAFF.